This T cell receptor (beta chain) was obtained from a study of blood T cell repertoires in COVID-19. Study context: Acute and convalescent COVID-19 samples came from the United States, Italy and Spain.

Using immunoSEQ multiplex PCR, the repertoire was profiled, and TCRdb retains in-frame clones only, with some absent. The table records around 300,000 clones, 85% to 90% of them present only once. Deletions cut 5 bases from V and 9 bases from J, with 13 bases between. Germline V gene sequence: CDR1 MDHEN, CDR2 SYDVKM. CDR3 length: 12 residues. This sequence originates from a woman aged 40 to 50 with COVID-19, enrolled during active disease. V and J are TRBV28 and TRBJ1-2, with a possible D match to TRBD1 (6 bases). The sequencing input was peripheral blood. CDR3 bases: TGTGCCAGCAGTCTGGACAGCCCGAGCTACACCTTC. It encodes CASSLDSPSYTF.